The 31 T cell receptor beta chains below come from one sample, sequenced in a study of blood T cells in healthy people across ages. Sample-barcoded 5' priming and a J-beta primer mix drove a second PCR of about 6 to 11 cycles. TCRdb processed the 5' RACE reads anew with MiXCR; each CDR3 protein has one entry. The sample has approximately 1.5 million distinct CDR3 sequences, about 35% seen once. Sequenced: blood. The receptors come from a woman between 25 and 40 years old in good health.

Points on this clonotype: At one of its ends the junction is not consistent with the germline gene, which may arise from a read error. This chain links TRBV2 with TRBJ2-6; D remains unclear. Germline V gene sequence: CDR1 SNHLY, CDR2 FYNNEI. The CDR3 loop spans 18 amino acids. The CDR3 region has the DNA TGTGCCGGCAGTGTTCTTCTCTTGACAAGGACTGGGGCCAACGTCCTGACTTTC. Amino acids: CAGSVLLLTRTGANVLTF.

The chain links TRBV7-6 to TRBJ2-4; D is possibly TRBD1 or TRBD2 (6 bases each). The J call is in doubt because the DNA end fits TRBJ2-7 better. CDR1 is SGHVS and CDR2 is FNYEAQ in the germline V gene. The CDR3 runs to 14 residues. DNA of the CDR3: TGTGCCAGCAGCGTCGAGGGGGGAACCTACGAGCAGTACTTC. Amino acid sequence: CASSVEGGTYEQYF.

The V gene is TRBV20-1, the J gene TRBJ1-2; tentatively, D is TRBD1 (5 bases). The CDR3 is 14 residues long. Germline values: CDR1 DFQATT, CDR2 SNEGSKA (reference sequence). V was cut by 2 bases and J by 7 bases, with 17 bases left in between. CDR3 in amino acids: CSARISQGESGYTF. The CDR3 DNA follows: TGCAGTGCTAGAATATCCCAGGGAGAAAGTGGCTACACCTTC.

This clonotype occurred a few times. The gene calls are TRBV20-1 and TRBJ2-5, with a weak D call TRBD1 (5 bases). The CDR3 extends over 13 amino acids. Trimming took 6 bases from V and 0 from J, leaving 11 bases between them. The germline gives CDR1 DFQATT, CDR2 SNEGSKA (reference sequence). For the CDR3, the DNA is TGCAGTGCCTCGACAGTTAACCAAGAGACCCAGTACTTC. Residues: CSASTVNQETQYF.

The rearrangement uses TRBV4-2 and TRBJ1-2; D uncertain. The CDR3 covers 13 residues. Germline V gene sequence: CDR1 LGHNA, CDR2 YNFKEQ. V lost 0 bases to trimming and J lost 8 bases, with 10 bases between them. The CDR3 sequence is CASSQDGGRGYTF. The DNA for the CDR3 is TGTGCCAGCAGCCAAGATGGAGGTCGGGGCTACACCTTC.

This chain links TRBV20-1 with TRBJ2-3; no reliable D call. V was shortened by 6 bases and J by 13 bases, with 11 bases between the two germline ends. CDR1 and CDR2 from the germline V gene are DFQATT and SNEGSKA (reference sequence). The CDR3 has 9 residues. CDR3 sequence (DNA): TGCAGTGCGTCTCCTGGCGAGTATTTT. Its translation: CSASPGEYF.

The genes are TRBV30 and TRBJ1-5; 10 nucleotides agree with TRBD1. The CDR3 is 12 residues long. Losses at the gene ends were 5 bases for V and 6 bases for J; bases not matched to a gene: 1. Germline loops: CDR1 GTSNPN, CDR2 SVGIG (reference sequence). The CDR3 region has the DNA TGTGCCTGGGGGGACAGGGGTCAGCCCCAGCATTTT. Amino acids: CAWGDRGQPQHF.

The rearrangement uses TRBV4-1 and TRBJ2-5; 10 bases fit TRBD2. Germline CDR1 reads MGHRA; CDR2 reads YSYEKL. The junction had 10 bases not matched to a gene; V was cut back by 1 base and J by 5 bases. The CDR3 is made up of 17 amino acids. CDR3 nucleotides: TGCGCCAGCAGCCAAGGAGCGGGAGGGCCAGGGGAGGAGACCCAGTACTTC. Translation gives CASSQGAGGPGEETQYF.

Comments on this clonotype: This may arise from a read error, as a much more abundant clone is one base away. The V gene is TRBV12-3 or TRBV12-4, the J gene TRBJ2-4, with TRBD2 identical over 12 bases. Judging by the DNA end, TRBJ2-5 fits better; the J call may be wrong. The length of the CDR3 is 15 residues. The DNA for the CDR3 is TGTGCCAGCGGTGCCCAGACTAGCGGGGGAGAGACCCAGTACTTC. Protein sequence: CASGAQTSGGETQYF.

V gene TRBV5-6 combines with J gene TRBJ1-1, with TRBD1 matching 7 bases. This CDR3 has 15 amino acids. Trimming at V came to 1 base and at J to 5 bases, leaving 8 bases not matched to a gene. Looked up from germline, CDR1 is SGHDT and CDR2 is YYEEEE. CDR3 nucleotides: TGTGCCAGCAGCTTGCGAGGGGGCGGTGTAACTGAAGCTTTCTTT. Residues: CASSLRGGGVTEAFF.

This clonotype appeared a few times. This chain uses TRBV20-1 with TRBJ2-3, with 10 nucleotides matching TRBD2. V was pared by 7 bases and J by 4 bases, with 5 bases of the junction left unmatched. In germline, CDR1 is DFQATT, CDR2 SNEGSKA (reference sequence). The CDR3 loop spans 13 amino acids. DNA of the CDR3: TGCAGTGGCTCCGGGACTAGCGCAGATACGCAGTATTTT. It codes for CSGSGTSADTQYF.

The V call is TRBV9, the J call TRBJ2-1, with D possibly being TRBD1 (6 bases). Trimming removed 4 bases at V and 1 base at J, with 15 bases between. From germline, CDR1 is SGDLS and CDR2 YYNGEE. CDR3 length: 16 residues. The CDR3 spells CASSPRPGTSYNEQFF. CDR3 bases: TGTGCCAGCAGCCCTCGGCCGGGGACATCCTACAATGAGCAGTTCTTC.

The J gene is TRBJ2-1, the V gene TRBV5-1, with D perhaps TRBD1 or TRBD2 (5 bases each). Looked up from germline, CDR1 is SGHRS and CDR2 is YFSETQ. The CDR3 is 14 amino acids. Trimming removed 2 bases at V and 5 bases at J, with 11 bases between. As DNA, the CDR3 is TGCGCCAGCAGCTTACTGGGACGGAACAATGAGCAGTTCTTC. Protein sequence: CASSLLGRNNEQFF.

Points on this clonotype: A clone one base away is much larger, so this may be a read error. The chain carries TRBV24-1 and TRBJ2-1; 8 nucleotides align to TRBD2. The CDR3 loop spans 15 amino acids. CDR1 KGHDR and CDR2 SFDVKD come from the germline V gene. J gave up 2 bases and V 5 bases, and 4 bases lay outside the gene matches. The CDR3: CATSALTSAYNEQFF. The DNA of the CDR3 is TGTGCCACCAGTGCCCTGACTAGCGCCTACAATGAGCAGTTCTTC.

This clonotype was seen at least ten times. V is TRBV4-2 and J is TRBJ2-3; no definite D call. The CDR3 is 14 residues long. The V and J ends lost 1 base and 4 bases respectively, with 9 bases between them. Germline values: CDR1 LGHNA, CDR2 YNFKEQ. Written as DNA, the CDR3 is TGTGCCAGCAGCCAAGGGATAGGATCAGATACGCAGTATTTT. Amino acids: CASSQGIGSDTQYF.

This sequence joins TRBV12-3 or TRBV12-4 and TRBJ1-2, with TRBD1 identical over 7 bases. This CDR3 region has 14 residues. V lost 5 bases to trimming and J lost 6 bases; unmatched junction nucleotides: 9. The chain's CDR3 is CASSPLAGGHGYTF. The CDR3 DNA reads TGTGCCAGCAGTCCGCTTGCAGGGGGGCATGGCTACACCTTC.

The CDR3 protein is CAISEARTGPSDTQYF. The CDR3 DNA reads as TGTGCCATCAGTGAGGCCAGGACAGGGCCATCCGATACGCAGTATTTT. This chain joins TRBV10-3 and TRBJ2-3; 8 bases line up with TRBD1. V shed 2 bases, J shed 6 bases, and the junction held 10 bases outside the gene matches. The CDR3 loop spans 16 amino acids. The germline V gene encodes CDR1 ENHRY and CDR2 SYGVKD.

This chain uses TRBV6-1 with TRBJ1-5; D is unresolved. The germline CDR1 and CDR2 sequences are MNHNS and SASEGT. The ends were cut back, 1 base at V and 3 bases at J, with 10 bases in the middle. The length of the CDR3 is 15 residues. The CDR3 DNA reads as TGTGCCAGCAGTGAAGGCAGAGCCTTCAATCAGCCCCAGCATTTT. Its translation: CASSEGRAFNQPQHF.

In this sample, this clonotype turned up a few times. The CDR3 DNA reads as TGTGCCAGCAGCTTAGACAGGGGGCGTCTAAACTATGGCTACACCTTC. Encoded protein: CASSLDRGRLNYGYTF. The rearrangement joins TRBV7-6 to TRBJ1-2, with 9 positions matching TRBD1. CDR1 SGHVS and CDR2 FNYEAQ come from the germline V gene. This CDR3 contains 16 residues. The junction had 5 bases not matched to a gene; V was cut back by 1 base and J by 2 bases.

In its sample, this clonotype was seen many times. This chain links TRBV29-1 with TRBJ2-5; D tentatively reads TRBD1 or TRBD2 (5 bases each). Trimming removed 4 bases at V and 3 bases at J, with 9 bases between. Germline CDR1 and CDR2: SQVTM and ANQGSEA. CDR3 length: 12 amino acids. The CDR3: CSVVGTEETQYF. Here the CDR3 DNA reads TGCAGCGTTGTAGGGACGGAAGAGACCCAGTACTTC.

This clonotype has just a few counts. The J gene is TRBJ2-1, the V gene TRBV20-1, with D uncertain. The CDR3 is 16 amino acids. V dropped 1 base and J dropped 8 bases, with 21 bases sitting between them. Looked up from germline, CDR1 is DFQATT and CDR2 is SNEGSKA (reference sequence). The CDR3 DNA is TGCAGTGCTAGAGGGTTACAGCTGACCTACAGCGATGAGCAGTTCTTC. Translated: CSARGLQLTYSDEQFF.

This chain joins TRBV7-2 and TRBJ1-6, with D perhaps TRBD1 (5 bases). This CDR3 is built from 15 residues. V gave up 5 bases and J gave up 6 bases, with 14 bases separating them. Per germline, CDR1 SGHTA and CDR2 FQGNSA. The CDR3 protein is CASSPGAAPNSPLHF. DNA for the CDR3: TGTGCCAGCAGCCCCGGGGCGGCCCCTAATTCACCCCTCCACTTT.

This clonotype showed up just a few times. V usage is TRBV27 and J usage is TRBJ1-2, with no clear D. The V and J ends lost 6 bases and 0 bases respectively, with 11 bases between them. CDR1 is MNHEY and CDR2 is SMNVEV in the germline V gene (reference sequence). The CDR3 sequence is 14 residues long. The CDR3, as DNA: TGTGCCAGCAGCCCCAGCAACCCTAACTATGGCTACACCTTC. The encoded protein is CASSPSNPNYGYTF.

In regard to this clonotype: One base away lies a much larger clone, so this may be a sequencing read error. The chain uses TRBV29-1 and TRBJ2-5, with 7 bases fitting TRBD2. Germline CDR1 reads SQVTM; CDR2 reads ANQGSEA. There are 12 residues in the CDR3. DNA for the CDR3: TGCAGCGCCCTGACGGGAGGAGAGGCCCAGTACTTC. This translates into CSALTGGEAQYF. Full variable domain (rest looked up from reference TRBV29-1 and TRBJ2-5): SAVISQKPSRDICQRGTSLTIQCQVDSQVTMMFWYRQQPGQSLTLIATANQGSEATYESGFVIDKFPISRPNLTFSTLTVSNMSPEDSSIYLCSALTGGEAQYFGPGTRLLVL.

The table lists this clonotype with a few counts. The CDR3 DNA reads as TGTGCCAGCAGCTTAGGGAGACTAGCGGGAGATACAGATACGCAGTATTTT. Its protein is CASSLGRLAGDTDTQYF. The rearrangement joins TRBV13 to TRBJ2-3; 12 positions agree with TRBD2. CDR1 is PRHDT and CDR2 is FYEKMQ in the germline V gene (reference sequence). V shed 0 bases, J shed 3 bases, and the junction held 4 bases outside the gene matches. The CDR3 covers 17 residues.

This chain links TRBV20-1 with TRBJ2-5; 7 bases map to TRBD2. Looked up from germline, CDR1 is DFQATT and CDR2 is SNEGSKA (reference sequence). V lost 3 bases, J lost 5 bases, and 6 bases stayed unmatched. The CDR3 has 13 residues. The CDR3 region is CSARTSYVETQYF. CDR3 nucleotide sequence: TGCAGTGCTAGGACTAGCTATGTGGAGACCCAGTACTTC.

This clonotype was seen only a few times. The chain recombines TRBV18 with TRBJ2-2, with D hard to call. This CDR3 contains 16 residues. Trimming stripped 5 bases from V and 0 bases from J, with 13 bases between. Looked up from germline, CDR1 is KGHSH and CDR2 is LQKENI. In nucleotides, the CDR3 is TGTGCCAGCTCATCGACGGTACCCGCGAACACCGGGGAGCTGTTTTTT. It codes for CASSSTVPANTGELFF.

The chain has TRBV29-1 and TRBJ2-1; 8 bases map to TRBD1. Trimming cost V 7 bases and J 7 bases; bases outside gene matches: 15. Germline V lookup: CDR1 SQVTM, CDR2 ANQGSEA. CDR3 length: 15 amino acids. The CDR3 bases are TGCAGCGCTCAACTGGGGACAGGAGATTTTAATGAGCAGTTCTTC. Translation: CSAQLGTGDFNEQFF.

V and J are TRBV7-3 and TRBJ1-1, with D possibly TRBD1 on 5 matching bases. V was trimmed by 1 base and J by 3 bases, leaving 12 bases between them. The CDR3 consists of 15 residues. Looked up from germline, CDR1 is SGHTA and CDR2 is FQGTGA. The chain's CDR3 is CASSLRGDWDTEAFF. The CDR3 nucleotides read TGTGCCAGCAGCTTAAGAGGGGATTGGGACACTGAAGCTTTCTTT.

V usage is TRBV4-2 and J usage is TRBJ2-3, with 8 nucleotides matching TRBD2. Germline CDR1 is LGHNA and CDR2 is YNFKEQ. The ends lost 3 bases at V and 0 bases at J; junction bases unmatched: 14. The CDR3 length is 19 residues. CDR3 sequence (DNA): TGTGCCAGCAGCCACGGGGGACGAGCGGGGGATTCTAGCACAGATACGCAGTATTTT. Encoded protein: CASSHGGRAGDSSTDTQYF.

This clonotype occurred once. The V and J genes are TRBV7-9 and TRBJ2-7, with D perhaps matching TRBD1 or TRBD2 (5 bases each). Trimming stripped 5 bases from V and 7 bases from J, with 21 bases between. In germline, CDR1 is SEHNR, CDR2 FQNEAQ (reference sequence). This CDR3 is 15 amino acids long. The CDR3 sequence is CASSPGASSYNEQYF. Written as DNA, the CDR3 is TGTGCCAGCAGCCCCGGGGCTAGCTCCTACAATGAGCAGTACTTC.